The 11 T cell receptor beta chains given below trace back to one sample, sequenced in a study of shared T cell receptors in the human thymus. The method was immunoSEQ multiplex PCR; TCRdb's version includes in-frame clones alone and lacks a portion of them. The data hold 700,000 or so clones, with roughly 85% observed a single time. These data also featured in a second study, about human thymus T cells.

The specimen sequenced was thymocytes. The receptors here all came from a girl in the first two years of life with a congenital heart defect.

This chain joins TRBV5-1 and TRBJ2-3, with D possibly matching TRBD1 (5 bases). V was cut by 1 base and J by 2 bases, with 14 bases left in between. Germline V CDR1 and CDR2: SGHRS, YFSETQ. The CDR3 is made up of 16 amino acids. The CDR3 sequence: CASSLRTPGHTDTQYF. The CDR3 nucleotides read TGCGCCAGCAGCTTGCGCACCCCAGGGCACACAGATACGCAGTATTTT.

In regard to this clone: An end of the junction does not agree with germline; a read error may underlie this. The V and J genes are TRBV10-3 and TRBJ1-1, with 9 bases that match TRBD1. Germline assignment: CDR1 ENHRY and CDR2 SYGVKD. The CDR3 covers 16 residues. The DNA for the CDR3 is TGTGCCGTCAGTGGGGACAGGGATCTCGTGGGCACTGAAGCTTTCTTT. Encoded protein: CAVSGDRDLVGTEAFF.

In DNA form, the CDR3 reads TGTGCCATCACAAGCACTAGCGGGGGCCTCGCCTACAATGAGCAGTTCTTC. Translation gives CAITSTSGGLAYNEQFF. The chain is built from TRBV10-3 and TRBJ2-1, with 11 positions matching TRBD2. V was pared by 7 bases and J by 2 bases, with 10 bases of the junction left unmatched. Germline V gene data show CDR1 as ENHRY and CDR2 as SYGVKD. The CDR3 has 17 residues.

This chain joins TRBV6-1 and TRBJ2-7; D call uncertain. The germline V and J ends were trimmed by 6 bases and 2 bases, with 17 bases remaining between them. CDR1 is MNHNS, CDR2 SASEGT, per germline. This CDR3 has 15 residues. The CDR3 here is CASSAFRICPYEQYF. The DNA of the CDR3 is TGTGCCAGCAGCGCCTTCAGGATTTGTCCCTACGAGCAGTACTTC.

The chain uses TRBV6-5 and TRBJ1-2, with D perhaps matching TRBD1 (5 bases). Germline CDR1 and CDR2: MNHEY and SVGAGI. The CDR3 consists of 13 residues. V lost 5 bases to trimming and J lost 8 bases, with 15 bases between them. Here the CDR3 reads CASSTLGGGGYTF. As DNA, the CDR3 is TGTGCCAGCAGTACTCTTGGGGGAGGAGGCTACACCTTC.

This sequence joins TRBV2 and TRBJ2-3; D unresolved. Trimming removed 7 bases at V and 1 base at J, with 9 bases between. Germline V gene lookup returns CDR1 SNHLY and CDR2 FYNNEI. The CDR3 loop spans 13 amino acids. The CDR3 loop is CASIGPGTDTQYF. The CDR3 DNA sequence: TGTGCCAGCATCGGTCCGGGCACAGATACGCAGTATTTT.

This chain links TRBV7-2 with TRBJ1-5; TRBD1 is a possible D gene (6 bases). V dropped 1 base and J dropped 1 base, with 8 bases sitting between them. Germline V gene sequence: CDR1 SGHTA, CDR2 FQGNSA. CDR3 length: 15 amino acids. This chain's CDR3 is CASSLGGQSNQPQHF. The CDR3 DNA follows: TGTGCCAGCAGCTTAGGAGGACAGAGCAATCAGCCCCAGCATTTT.

This rearrangement joins TRBV4-3 to TRBJ2-3; D may be TRBD2 (5 bases). Germline loops: CDR1 LGHNA, CDR2 YSLEER. This CDR3 contains 14 residues. Trimming cost V 2 bases and J 4 bases, with 10 bases left between them. CDR3: CASSQRGGPDTQYF. The DNA for the CDR3 is TGCGCCAGCAGCCAACGGGGTGGACCAGATACGCAGTATTTT.

The chain's CDR3 is CASSFSGGAGETQYF. The CDR3 coding sequence is TGTGCCAGCAGCTTTAGCGGGGGGGCCGGGGAGACCCAGTACTTC. The chain links TRBV7-9 to TRBJ2-5; TRBD2 agrees at 11 bases. V dropped 3 bases and J dropped 5; count of bases not matched to a gene: 5. CDR1 and CDR2 from the germline V gene are SEHNR and FQNEAQ (reference sequence). The CDR3 has 15 amino acids.

The chain's CDR3 is CASSSGQGAISPLHF. The CDR3 coding sequence is TGTGCCAGCAGCTCGGGACAGGGGGCAATTTCACCCCTCCACTTT. The chain combines TRBV7-2 with TRBJ1-6; 12 bases align to TRBD1. The CDR3 spans 15 residues. The V gene end was trimmed by 4 bases and the J gene end by 9 bases; junction bases not matched to a gene: 4. Germline CDR1 SGHTA, CDR2 FQGNSA.

The J gene is TRBJ2-5, the V gene TRBV5-1, with 10 positions matching TRBD2. CDR1 and CDR2 (germline): SGHRS, YFSETQ. V was clipped by 4 bases and J by 5 bases; unmatched bases: 8. This CDR3 comprises 15 residues. The CDR3 nucleotides are TGCGCCAGCAGCCCGGAGGGGACTAGCGACGAGACCCAGTACTTC. Encoded protein: CASSPEGTSDETQYF.